The entry below gives a single TCR beta chain sequence along with its context. The target antigen is unknown. The data originate from a study of OX40 agonist ivuxolimab in advanced cancers. Whole-study context: Dose-escalation subjects each had hepatocellular carcinoma, melanoma, renal cell or head and neck cancer.

The method was immunoSEQ multiplex PCR; TCRdb's version includes in-frame clones alone and lacks a portion of them. This sample has approximately 86,000 clones, with 86% found just once. Study results and caveats: Low levels of normalized T-cell clonal expansion also appeared in some nonresponders. Clonal expansion was seen in CD4+ and CD8+ blood T cells by week 6 at 0.1 to 3.0 mg/kg.

This TCR was recovered from an adult with an advanced solid tumor such as melanoma, head and neck, liver or kidney cancer. The source was CD4+ or CD8+ T cells sorted from blood, collected in a trial of the OX40 agonist ivuxolimab.

The CDR3 reads CASSVGGMNSGANVLTF. CDR3 DNA: TGTGCCAGCAGCGTTGGGGGGATGAACTCTGGGGCCAACGTCCTGACTTTC. This chain connects TRBV2 to TRBJ2-6, with a weak D call TRBD2 (6 bases). The CDR3 covers 17 residues. V was shortened by 6 bases and J by 0 bases, with 15 bases between the two germline ends. Per germline, CDR1 SNHLY and CDR2 FYNNEI.